The T cell receptor (beta chain) under discussion was sequenced for a study of blood T cell repertoires in COVID-19 (dated by TCRdb to about 2020). With respect to the entire study: Samples from collaborators originated in the United States, Italy and Spain and spanned both the acute and convalescent phases of COVID-19. The samples were drawn from the first 160 participants of the ongoing ImmuneRACE study and from roughly 1,300 subjects provided by 6 global collaborators. Nearly every sample came with metadata listing a de-identified subject ID, COVID-19 status, age in years and sex. Where HLA class I and class II types were available, the types were taken from metadata supplied by the sample provider, not from assay-based typing. The repertoires were made available in a free public database intended to serve as a resource for research on the immune response to SARS-CoV-2. The material from the prospective study consisted of cDNA or gDNA derived from T cells, B-cell-depleted T cells, or PBMCs. The dataset comprised deeply sampled blood TCRbeta repertoires from subjects exposed to, actively infected with, or recovered from COVID-19.

V is pruned by 2 bases and J by 2 bases, leaving 12 bases of the junction without a gene match. From the germline V gene, CDR1 is MDHEN and CDR2 is SYDVKM. The CDR3 has 17 amino acids, counting the end cysteine and phenylalanine. CDR3 DNA only is kept here, 51 bases in frame from base 1. The immunoSEQ Assay, a bias-controlled multiplex PCR, was used to amplify TCRbeta CDR3 regions from genomic DNA. The published analysis was carried out like this. Nucleated cell counts per sample were estimated from amplification of reference gene primers within the assay. Sequence reads were collapsed and filtered to measure the absolute abundance of every unique TCRbeta CDR3 rearrangement. For each sample, productive Simpson clonality was calculated by taking the square root of Simpson's diversity index across productive rearrangements. This immuneACCESS table, as held by TCRdb, lists in-frame sequences with V and J called but not all clones. Of the missing ones, under half trace to an unresolved V gene in checked studies; the others have no known cause. V and J calls and clone size follow that table, whereas D and trimming were derived from the DNA. This sample comprises 140,000 to 150,000 clones, approximately 84% of them detected only once. In total, the top ten clones hold 1.9% of the sample.

What the authors observed across the whole study: The quantity of clinical and demographic metadata differed by source and by participant and was supplied without curation.

The collaborating institutions used their own protocols to collect whole blood in K2EDTA tubes. For TCRbeta analysis, collaborators shipped samples as frozen whole blood, isolated PBMCs, or DNA extracted from either of those sample types. This clone appeared a few times. Its antigen is not yet known. No clone much larger than this one lies a single base away; base qualities are absent. The source material was peripheral blood. The source of this sequence is a woman in her fifties or sixties with acute or convalescent COVID-19. Here the chain combines TRBV28 and TRBJ2-7, with 7 bases matching TRBD1. The CDR3 reads CASSLDDRTGATYEQYF. The nucleotide sequence is given as TGTGCCAGCAGTTTAGATGACAGGACAGGTGCCACCTACGAGCAGTACTTC. Supplemented by the reference TRBV28 and TRBJ2-7 proteins around the CDR3, the complete variable domain is DVKVTQSSRYLVKRTGEKVFLECVQDMDHENMFWYRQDPGLGLRLIYFSYDVKMKEKGDIPEGYSVSREKKERFSLILESASTNQTSMYLCASSLDDRTGATYEQYFGPGTRLTVT.